This T cell receptor beta chain stems from a study of blood T cell repertoires in COVID-19. Study overall: The analysed material was cDNA or gDNA that came from T cells, B-cell-depleted T cells, or PBMCs.

The CDR3 is 16 residues long. V lost 0 bases and J lost 4, with 13 bases in between. Germline CDR1 and CDR2: LGHDT and YNNKEL (reference sequence). As originally analysed: Counts of nucleated cells, estimated from reference gene primer amplification, were obtained. Method: immunoSEQ multiplex PCR; TCRdb's copy keeps in-frame clones and lacks some. That table is the source of V, J and clone size, and D and trimming were worked out from the DNA. The repertoire holds over 250,000 clones, with about 83% as singletons. This chain joins TRBV3-1 (or the pseudogene TRBV3-2) and TRBJ2-1, with no clear D. This receptor was taken from a woman aged 45-65 years who had recovered from COVID-19. Sequenced sample: peripheral blood. The CDR3 sequence: CASSQDRSPFYNEQFF. CDR3 in DNA: TGTGCCAGCAGCCAAGATCGCAGTCCCTTTTACAATGAGCAGTTCTTC.